These 7 T cell receptor beta chains originate from one sample sequenced in a study of blood T cell repertoires in COVID-19. Clones were read by immunoSEQ multiplex PCR, and TCRdb kept only the in-frame ones, dropping some. Of nearly 350,000 clones in the sample, around 90% were seen once. Sequenced input: peripheral blood. These receptors were obtained from a woman aged 18-35 years who had recovered from COVID-19.

The chain has TRBV19 and TRBJ2-3; D uncertain. Deletions cut 3 bases from V and 0 bases from J, with 10 bases between. This CDR3 is built from 15 residues. CDR1 is LNHDA and CDR2 is SQIVND in the germline V gene (reference sequence). CDR3: CASSIDPVSTDTQYF. CDR3 bases: TGTGCCAGTAGTATCGATCCGGTTAGCACAGATACGCAGTATTTT.

The chain is built from TRBV6-2 or TRBV6-3 and TRBJ2-1; TRBD2 is a possible D gene (6 bases). CDR1 is MNHEY, CDR2 SVGEGT, per germline. The CDR3 is 17 amino acids. The V gene lost 4 bases and the J gene lost 5 bases, with 21 bases spanning the gap. CDR3 amino acids: CASSSDARRVRNNEQFF. The CDR3 DNA is TGTGCCAGCAGTTCGGACGCGAGGAGGGTACGAAACAATGAGCAGTTCTTC.

CDR3 amino acids: CASGLVLAGPKAGEQFF. The CDR3 DNA reads as TGTGCTAGTGGTTTGGTACTAGCTGGACCGAAGGCTGGTGAGCAGTTCTTC. J is TRBJ2-1 and V is TRBV12-5, with D perhaps TRBD2 (6 bases). V was clipped by 0 bases and J by 9 bases, with 21 bases between them. The CDR3 consists of 17 residues. Per the germline V gene, CDR1 is LGHNT and CDR2 is FRNRAP. Supplemented by reference TRBV12-5 and TRBJ2-1, the full variable domain reads DARVTQTPRHKVTEMGQEVTMRCQPILGHNTVFWYRQTMMQGLELLAYFRNRAPLDDSGMPKDRFSAEMPDATLATLKIQPSEPRDSAVYFCASGLVLAGPKAGEQFFGPGTRLTVL.

The chain links TRBV10-3 to TRBJ2-7, with 8 bases aligning to TRBD1. V dropped 2 bases and J dropped 4; count of bases not matched to a gene: 1. Germline V gene sequence: CDR1 ENHRY, CDR2 SYGVKD. The CDR3 contains 13 residues. The DNA of the CDR3 is TGTGCCATCAGTGAGCGGACAGGGTACGAGCAGTACGTC. It codes for CAISERTGYEQYV.

The chain combines TRBV5-1 with TRBJ2-3; unclear D gene. Germline values: CDR1 SGHRS, CDR2 YFSETQ. This CDR3 contains 14 residues. Deletions cut 0 bases from V and 2 bases from J, with 7 bases between. The CDR3, as DNA: TGCGCCAGCAGCTTGGGCGGCAACACAGATACGCAGTATTTT. Protein sequence: CASSLGGNTDTQYF.

As regards this clone: One end of the junction is discordant with germline, which a read error may explain. The V and J genes are TRBV11-3 and TRBJ1-1; no firm D call. This CDR3 has 13 amino acids. From germline, CDR1 is SGHNT and CDR2 YENEEA. The CDR3, as DNA: TGTGCCAGCAGTTTCGACGCGAACAGTGAAGCTTTCTTT. It codes for CASSFDANSEAFF. The full variable domain, rest sourced from reference TRBV11-3 and TRBJ1-1, is EAGVVQSPRYKIIEKKQPVAFWCNPISGHNTLYWYLQNLGQGPELLIRYENEEAVDDSQLPKDRFSAERLKGVDSTLKIQPAELGDSAVYLCASSFDANSEAFFGQGTRLTVV.

The chain carries TRBV18 and TRBJ2-7, with 7 nucleotides matching TRBD2. Looked up from germline, CDR1 is KGHSH and CDR2 is LQKENI. The V gene end was trimmed by 4 bases and the J gene end by 7 bases; junction bases not matched to a gene: 7. This CDR3 comprises 13 residues. The CDR3 reads CASSRREGREQYV. The CDR3 nucleotides read TGTGCCAGCTCACGAAGGGAGGGGAGGGAGCAGTACGTC.